Listed here are 8 T cell receptor beta chains from one sample, sequenced in a study of T cells after yellow fever vaccination. TCRdb used MiXCR to reprocess the 5' RACE reads, holding one entry per CDR3 protein. The sample consists of 300,000 or so distinct CDR3 sequences, approximately 8% of them appearing once. Material: CD4+ T cells sorted from PBMCs, obtained 5 days after the yellow fever booster vaccination. The receptor source for this set is a man younger than 35 who received the YFV17D yellow fever vaccine.

This clonotype was detected a few times. V gene TRBV20-1 combines with J gene TRBJ2-5; TRBD2 matches at 8 bases. Trimming removed 2 bases from V and 9 bases from J; junction bases left unmatched: 11. Germline V lookup: CDR1 DFQATT, CDR2 SNEGSKA (reference sequence). The CDR3 loop spans 14 amino acids. This CDR3 is CSARHGKGAGAQYF. CDR3 coding DNA: TGCAGTGCTAGACATGGAAAGGGAGCGGGGGCCCAGTACTTC.

This clonotype was detected only a few times. The gene calls are TRBV29-1 and TRBJ1-5; D may be TRBD1 (5 bases). Germline assignment: CDR1 SQVTM and CDR2 ANQGSEA. The length of the CDR3 is 14 residues. Trimming cost V 6 bases and J 6 bases, with 18 bases left between them. The CDR3 spells CSVSPTGVGQPQHF. The CDR3 DNA reads TGCAGCGTGTCCCCCACGGGGGTCGGTCAGCCCCAGCATTTT.

In this sample, this clonotype turned up a few times. The chain is built from TRBV27 and TRBJ2-3; 8 positions match TRBD1. The CDR3 covers 13 residues. The V segment lost 7 bases and the J segment 5 bases; nucleotides outside the gene matches: 5. CDR1 MNHEY and CDR2 SMNVEV come from the germline V gene (reference sequence). In nucleotides, the CDR3 is TGTGCCAGCAAGCAGACAGGGGTAGATACGCAGTATTTT. Translation: CASKQTGVDTQYF.

The chain joins TRBV20-1 to TRBJ1-4; D unresolved. The CDR3 spans 13 residues. Trimming removed 2 bases at V and 5 bases at J, with 9 bases between. Germline CDR1 is DFQATT and CDR2 is SNEGSKA (reference sequence). CDR3 bases: TGCAGTGCTAGAAGTCCGCTGAATGAAAAACTGTTTTTT. Translating gives CSARSPLNEKLFF.

This clonotype was detected many times. CDR3 amino acids: CASSLGLWGGTQYF. The DNA for the CDR3 is TGTGCCAGCAGCTTAGGGCTTTGGGGCGGTACGCAGTATTTT. The chain has TRBV7-2 and TRBJ2-3; tentative D call: TRBD1 (5 bases). With 1 base removed from V and 8 bases from J, the gap between germline ends came to 13 bases. The CDR3 is 14 residues long. The germline V gene has CDR1 SGHTA and CDR2 FQGNSA.

To note about this clonotype: The junction departs from germline at one end; a sequencing error may be responsible. The chain is built from TRBV2 and TRBJ2-7, with 9 bases fitting TRBD1. The CDR3 has 10 amino acids. Germline V gives CDR1 SNHLY, CDR2 FYNNEI. The CDR3 DNA reads as TGTGCCAGCAGTGAACTGGGACAGGGTTTC. It is translated as CASSELGQGF.

In its sample, this clonotype was seen many times. The gene calls are TRBV7-2 and TRBJ2-4; no reliable D call. Germline V gene lookup returns CDR1 SGHTA and CDR2 FQGNSA. The V end was cut by 5 bases, the J end by 2 bases, with 10 bases between. This CDR3 is built from 14 residues. CDR3 nucleotides: TGTGCCAGCAGCGAAGGAAGTACCAAAAACATTCAGTACTTC. Protein product: CASSEGSTKNIQYF.

This chain joins TRBV3-1 and TRBJ1-2, with TRBD1 as a possible D gene (6 bases). This CDR3 has 16 amino acids. Per germline, CDR1 LGHDT and CDR2 YNNKEL (reference sequence). Trimming took 0 bases from V and 4 from J, leaving 15 bases between them. Here the CDR3 DNA reads TGTGCCAGCAGCCAAGACCCATCCACAGGGCTCTATGGCTACACCTTC. Translated: CASSQDPSTGLYGYTF.